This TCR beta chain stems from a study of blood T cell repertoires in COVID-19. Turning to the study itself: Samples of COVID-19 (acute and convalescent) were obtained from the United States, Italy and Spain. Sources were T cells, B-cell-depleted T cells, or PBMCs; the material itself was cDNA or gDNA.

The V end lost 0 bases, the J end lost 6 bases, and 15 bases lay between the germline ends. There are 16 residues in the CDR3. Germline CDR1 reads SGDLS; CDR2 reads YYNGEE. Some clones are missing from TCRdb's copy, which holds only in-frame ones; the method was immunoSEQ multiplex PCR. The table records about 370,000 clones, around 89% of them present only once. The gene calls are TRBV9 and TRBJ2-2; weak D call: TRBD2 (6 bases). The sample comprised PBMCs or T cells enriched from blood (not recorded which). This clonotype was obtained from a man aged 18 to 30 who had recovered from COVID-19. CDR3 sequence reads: CASSVVGGPGPGELFF. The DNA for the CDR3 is TGTGCCAGCAGCGTAGTTGGAGGGCCCGGCCCCGGGGAGCTGTTTTTT.